The 32 T cell receptor beta chains in this list originate from one sample, sequenced in a study of T cells in Graves' hyperthyroidism and ophthalmopathy. Authors of the study amplified TCR beta CDR3 regions from RNA transcripts. Carried out on the TCR CDR3, a first-round RT-PCR used the HTBI primer set. TCRdb re-called the multiplex PCR reads with MiXCR, one entry per CDR3 protein. This sample has 730,000 or so distinct CDR3 sequences, with about 19% found just once. The sample taken for sequencing was blood. These receptor sequences come from a woman in her forties or fifties with Graves' hyperthyroidism that later progressed to Graves' ophthalmopathy.

This clonotype was observed at least ten times. V is TRBV30 and J is TRBJ1-2; 12 bases map to TRBD1. Germline CDR1 and CDR2: GTSNPN and SVGIG (reference sequence). Unmatched junction bases numbered 3, after V lost 0 bases and J lost 7 bases. The CDR3 is made up of 14 amino acids. This CDR3 reads CAWSVQGQGAGYTF. DNA for the CDR3: TGTGCCTGGAGTGTACAGGGACAGGGGGCTGGCTACACCTTC.

This clonotype was detected a few times. V usage is TRBV2 and J usage is TRBJ2-7; D uncertain. Germline-derived CDR1 and CDR2 are SNHLY and FYNNEI. Trimming took 5 bases from V and 2 from J, leaving 16 bases between them. The CDR3 loop spans 15 amino acids. CDR3 sequence reads: CASSRALQAAYEQYF. The CDR3 nucleotides are TGTGCCAGCAGTCGGGCCCTCCAGGCGGCCTACGAGCAGTACTTC.

The chain employs TRBV7-3 and TRBJ2-2, with 9 positions matching TRBD2. Germline loops: CDR1 SGHTA, CDR2 FQGTGA. The CDR3 covers 16 residues. V dropped 1 base and J dropped 3; count of bases not matched to a gene: 3. The CDR3: CASSLMAGGDTGELFF. The DNA of the CDR3 is TGTGCCAGCAGCTTAATGGCGGGGGGGGACACCGGGGAGCTGTTTTTT.

This clonotype has only a few counts. The chain links TRBV10-1 to TRBJ2-1; 7 nucleotides match TRBD2. Per germline, CDR1 WNHNN and CDR2 SYGVQD (reference sequence). V lost 4 bases and J lost 10; bases outside the gene matches: 7. The CDR3 extends over 13 amino acids. The CDR3 spells CASSAWGGDEQFF. The CDR3 DNA reads TGCGCCAGCAGTGCCTGGGGAGGGGACGAGCAGTTCTTC.

This clonotype was observed at least ten times. The V call is TRBV20-1, the J call TRBJ2-5; D unclear. CDR1 DFQATT and CDR2 SNEGSKA come from the germline V gene (reference sequence). Trimming left V 2 bases short and J 5 bases short, with 3 bases between. CDR3 length equals 10 residues. The CDR3 region has the DNA TGCAGTGCTAGATGGGAGACCCAGTACTTC. Translation gives CSARWETQYF.

This clonotype was observed many times. V is TRBV20-1 and J is TRBJ1-2, with D uncertain. CDR3 length: 13 residues. CDR1 and CDR2 (germline): DFQATT, SNEGSKA (reference sequence). V was cut by 6 bases and J by 7 bases, with 18 bases left in between. CDR3: CSAAAGGASGYTF. CDR3 sequence (DNA): TGCAGTGCCGCCGCGGGAGGAGCCTCTGGCTACACCTTC.

This clonotype was found many times. The CDR3 sequence: CASSLGNAQLQETQYF. CDR3 DNA sequence: TGTGCCAGCAGCTTAGGGAACGCGCAGCTCCAAGAGACCCAGTACTTC. This chain links TRBV11-2 with TRBJ2-5; no firm D call. V lost 1 base, J lost 1 base, and 13 bases lay in between. The CDR3 is made up of 16 amino acids. Germline V gives CDR1 SGHAT, CDR2 FQNNGV.

The chain employs TRBV6-1 and TRBJ1-1; D is unclear. Trimming shortened V by 2 bases and J by 1 base, and 11 bases separated the two germline ends. The CDR3 spans 15 residues. From germline, CDR1 is MNHNS and CDR2 SASEGT. The CDR3: CASSETAGKNTEAFF. CDR3 in DNA: TGTGCCAGCAGTGAAACCGCGGGAAAGAACACTGAAGCTTTCTTT.

This clonotype was found many times. The rearrangement joins TRBV20-1 to TRBJ1-2; TRBD1 might be the D (6 bases). V gave up 0 bases and J gave up 8 bases, with 13 bases separating them. Looked up from germline, CDR1 is DFQATT and CDR2 is SNEGSKA (reference sequence). The CDR3 spans 13 residues. The CDR3 loop reads CSARDQAGDGYTF. The CDR3 coding sequence is TGCAGTGCTAGAGATCAGGCAGGGGACGGCTACACCTTC.

The chain couples TRBV20-1 to TRBJ2-1; tentative D call: TRBD1 (5 bases). The CDR3 length is 13 residues. V lost 6 bases to trimming and J lost 2 bases, with 11 bases between them. Germline V lookup: CDR1 DFQATT, CDR2 SNEGSKA (reference sequence). The CDR3 protein is CSAPTVPYNEQFF. The DNA for the CDR3 is TGCAGTGCCCCGACAGTCCCCTACAATGAGCAGTTCTTC.

This clonotype was detected ten times or more. This chain connects TRBV12-3 or TRBV12-4 to TRBJ2-1; TRBD2 agrees at 9 bases. The CDR3 has 18 residues. After removal of 6 bases from V and 0 bases from J, the junction contained 12 bases not matched to a gene. The CDR3 reads CASSLGLAGLPSYNEQFF. The CDR3, as DNA: TGTGCCAGCAGCCTGGGGCTAGCGGGGCTCCCCTCCTACAATGAGCAGTTCTTC.

The rearrangement uses TRBV5-1 and TRBJ1-2; TRBD1 might be the D (6 bases). Germline loops: CDR1 SGHRS, CDR2 YFSETQ. Trimming stripped 1 base from V and 8 bases from J, with 24 bases between. The CDR3 runs 17 residues. CDR3 nucleotide sequence: TGCGCCAGCAGCTTGAACCCCTCGGGACACGACCCTAGAGGCTACACCTTC. Its protein is CASSLNPSGHDPRGYTF.

The rearrangement links TRBV20-1 to TRBJ1-2; D ambiguous. CDR1 is DFQATT and CDR2 is SNEGSKA in the germline V gene (reference sequence). V shed 5 bases and J shed 3 bases, with 10 bases lying between them. The CDR3 spans 12 residues. CDR3 nucleotides: TGCAGTGCTCGGGAGGCAGACTATGGCTACACCTTC. Encoded protein: CSAREADYGYTF.

The genes are TRBV20-1 and TRBJ1-4; 9 bases match TRBD1. Germline CDR1 DFQATT, CDR2 SNEGSKA (reference sequence). The CDR3 extends over 16 amino acids. V lost 4 bases, J lost 2 bases, and 8 bases stayed unmatched. In DNA, the CDR3 is TGCAGTGCTACGGGACAGGGAGGGGCGACTAATGAAAAACTGTTTTTT. Translating gives CSATGQGGATNEKLFF.

This clonotype was seen only a few times. The chain recombines TRBV6-1 with TRBJ2-7, with D possibly TRBD1 on 6 matching bases. Trimming pared 4 bases from V and 2 bases from J, leaving 15 bases between. CDR3 length: 15 amino acids. CDR1 is MNHNS, CDR2 SASEGT, per germline. CDR3 residues: CASSVRDTRTYEQYF. In DNA, the CDR3 is TGTGCCAGCAGTGTCCGGGACACGAGAACCTACGAGCAGTACTTC.

This chain uses TRBV27 with TRBJ1-1; D is undetermined. Germline CDR1 MNHEY, CDR2 SMNVEV (reference sequence). The V end lost 6 bases, the J end lost 0 bases, and 5 bases lay between the germline ends. There are 12 residues in the CDR3. This CDR3 is CASRKMNTEAFF. The CDR3 region has the DNA TGTGCCAGCAGAAAGATGAACACTGAAGCTTTCTTT.

This clonotype was counted many times. The rearrangement uses TRBV11-3 and TRBJ2-7; no clear D gene. The germline gives CDR1 SGHNT, CDR2 YENEEA. Trimming cost V 5 bases and J 7 bases, with 12 bases left between them. The CDR3 has 12 amino acids. CDR3 in DNA: TGTGCCAGCAGCACACCCATCTCGGAGCAGTACTTC. It yields the protein CASSTPISEQYF.

V and J are TRBV29-1 and TRBJ2-1, with D possibly being TRBD1 or TRBD2 (6 bases each). Germline V lookup: CDR1 SQVTM, CDR2 ANQGSEA. This CDR3 contains 15 residues. V was pared by 3 bases and J by 5 bases, with 17 bases between. For the CDR3, the DNA is TGCAGCGTTGATGGGGGGACAAGGGCTAACAATGAGCAGTTCTTC. Translating it yields CSVDGGTRANNEQFF.

This clonotype was seen a few times. The chain combines TRBV5-1 with TRBJ1-2, with D perhaps TRBD1 (5 bases). Per germline, CDR1 SGHRS and CDR2 YFSETQ. The CDR3 sequence is 15 residues long. Trimming took 4 bases from V and 0 from J, leaving 13 bases between them. The CDR3 loop is CASSVQQDTNYGYTF. The CDR3 DNA follows: TGCGCCAGCAGCGTACAACAGGACACTAACTATGGCTACACCTTC.

This chain joins TRBV12-3 or TRBV12-4 and TRBJ2-7; the D is unclear. This CDR3 has 15 amino acids. The V and J ends lost 1 base and 3 bases respectively, with 13 bases between them. CDR3 region: CASSLGVGAYYEQYF. In DNA form, the CDR3 reads TGTGCCAGCAGTTTAGGGGTCGGCGCCTACTACGAGCAGTACTTC.

The sample holds many counts of this clonotype. This chain uses TRBV18 with TRBJ1-1; D may be TRBD1 (5 bases). Looked up from germline, CDR1 is KGHSH and CDR2 is LQKENI. V was pared by 3 bases and J by 7 bases, with 6 bases between. The CDR3 contains 11 residues. CDR3 nucleotides: TGTGCCAGCTCACCGACAGATGAAGCTTTCTTT. Translation gives CASSPTDEAFF.

V usage is TRBV13 and J usage is TRBJ2-1; D remains ambiguous. V lost 4 bases and J lost 5, with 9 bases in between. Per the germline V gene, CDR1 is PRHDT and CDR2 is FYEKMQ (reference sequence). CDR3 length: 13 residues. CDR3 in DNA: TGTGCCAGCAGCTCCCGCCGGGACAATGAGCAGTTCTTC. Translated: CASSSRRDNEQFF.

This clonotype occurred a few times. The rearrangement links TRBV7-9 to TRBJ2-2, with D maybe TRBD2 (7 bases). The CDR3 consists of 14 residues. The V end lost 5 bases, the J end lost 5 bases, and 12 bases lay between the germline ends. Germline V lookup: CDR1 SEHNR, CDR2 FQNEAQ (reference sequence). The CDR3 protein is CASSRGAGTGELFF. The CDR3 DNA sequence: TGTGCCAGCAGCCGGGGGGCCGGTACCGGGGAGCTGTTTTTT.

The count of this clonotype is one. The CDR3 DNA sequence: TGTGCCAGCCTGGACAGGGGGCGAAATTCACCCCTCCACTTT. It yields the protein CASLDRGRNSPLHF. This sequence joins TRBV2 and TRBJ1-6; TRBD1 aligns across 11 bases. The V gene's germline CDR1 is SNHLY and CDR2 FYNNEI. V shed 8 bases, J shed 7 bases, and the junction held 4 bases outside the gene matches. CDR3 length: 14 residues.

The CDR3 reads CASSPQGGYDGLFF. The CDR3 bases are TGTGCCAGCAGTCCTCAAGGGGGCTATGATGGACTGTTTTTT. This chain links TRBV6-2 or TRBV6-3 with TRBJ1-4, with 7 bases that match TRBD1. The CDR3 runs 14 residues. V lost 5 bases and J lost 13; bases outside the gene matches: 13. The germline CDR1 and CDR2 sequences are MNHEY and SVGEGT.

The rearrangement uses TRBV20-1 and TRBJ2-1; 15 bases align to TRBD2. The junction had 8 bases not matched to a gene; V was cut back by 5 bases and J by 0 bases. This CDR3 is 18 amino acids long. Per the germline V gene, CDR1 is DFQATT and CDR2 is SNEGSKA (reference sequence). CDR3 in amino acids: CSAPGLAGGRSSYNEQFF. The CDR3 region has the DNA TGCAGTGCTCCGGGACTAGCGGGGGGTCGGAGCTCCTACAATGAGCAGTTCTTC.

This clonotype was seen a few times. One base away lies a much larger clone, so this may be a sequencing read error. This CDR3 is missing its conserved last phenylalanine or tryptophan, likely due to a read error. The V call is TRBV11-3, the J call TRBJ2-1; 8 bases map to TRBD1. Germline V gives CDR1 SGHNT, CDR2 YENEEA. The V gene end was trimmed by 6 bases and the J gene end by 6 bases; junction bases not matched to a gene: 13. The CDR3 loop spans 16 amino acids. The CDR3 coding sequence is TGTGCCAGCAGTCAAAAGCCGGGACAGGTTATCAATGAGCAGTTCCTC. It specifies CASSQKPGQVINEQFL.

The chain has TRBV11-3 and TRBJ1-2, with D unclear. The CDR3 runs 15 residues. V gave up 5 bases and J gave up 1 base, with 14 bases separating them. Germline CDR1 reads SGHNT; CDR2 reads YENEEA. The CDR3 reads CASSRNWNGNYGYTF. The CDR3 DNA reads as TGTGCCAGCAGCCGAAACTGGAACGGTAACTATGGCTACACCTTC.

J is TRBJ1-2 and V is TRBV5-1; unclear D gene. The CDR3 has 19 amino acids. CDR1 and CDR2 (germline): SGHRS, YFSETQ. V gave up 0 bases and J gave up 4 bases, with 25 bases separating them. This CDR3 reads CASSLAYRSRPHRIYGYTF. CDR3 DNA sequence: TGCGCCAGCAGCTTGGCCTACCGCAGTCGGCCCCACAGAATCTATGGCTACACCTTC.

The V call is TRBV12-3 or TRBV12-4, the J call TRBJ2-1; D ambiguous. V gave up 7 bases and J gave up 0 bases, with 10 bases separating them. The CDR3 contains 14 residues. CDR3 coding DNA: TGTGCCAGCACCCCACGAAGCTCCTACAATGAGCAGTTCTTC. Protein: CASTPRSSYNEQFF.

This clonotype was seen ten or more times. The chain recombines TRBV3-1 with TRBJ1-5, with D hard to call. The CDR3 is 17 amino acids. Germline CDR1 and CDR2: LGHDT and YNNKEL (reference sequence). Trimming stripped 3 bases from V and 0 bases from J, with 15 bases between. CDR3 sequence: CASSQSAVSYSNQPQHF. In DNA, the CDR3 is TGTGCCAGCAGCCAGTCAGCCGTCTCGTATAGCAATCAGCCCCAGCATTTT.

This clonotype has just a few counts. The rearrangement uses TRBV7-9 and TRBJ2-7; D unresolved. V lost 3 bases, J lost 0 bases, and 9 bases lay in between. The CDR3 spans 14 residues. CDR1 SEHNR and CDR2 FQNEAQ come from the germline V gene (reference sequence). CDR3 loop: CASSFAGTSYEQYF. The CDR3 DNA is TGTGCCAGCAGCTTTGCAGGCACCTCCTACGAGCAGTACTTC.